This TCR beta chain was captured in a study of cytotoxic CD8 clonotypes in ibrutinib-treated CLL. Study context: Included were approximately ten relapsed/refractory and roughly 15 treatment-naive patients, of whom 17 to 18 were IGHV unmutated.

Sequencing was performed with immunoSEQ multiplex PCR; in TCRdb, only in-frame clones are kept and a portion is missing. Of roughly 150,000 clones in the sample, 70% to 85% were seen once. The CDR3 is 14 amino acids. Germline V gives CDR1 SNHLY, CDR2 FYNNEI. The V gene end was trimmed by 4 bases and the J gene end by 5 bases; junction bases not matched to a gene: 4. This specimen consisted of PBMCs, obtained after 24 months of ibrutinib treatment. The J gene is TRBJ1-5, the V gene TRBV2, with 8 bases that match TRBD1. This TCR was sampled from a human donor with chronic lymphocytic leukemia. CDR3 coding DNA: TGTGCCAGCAGTGGGGCAGGGGGCGATCAGCCCCAGCATTTT. Protein sequence: CASSGAGGDQPQHF.